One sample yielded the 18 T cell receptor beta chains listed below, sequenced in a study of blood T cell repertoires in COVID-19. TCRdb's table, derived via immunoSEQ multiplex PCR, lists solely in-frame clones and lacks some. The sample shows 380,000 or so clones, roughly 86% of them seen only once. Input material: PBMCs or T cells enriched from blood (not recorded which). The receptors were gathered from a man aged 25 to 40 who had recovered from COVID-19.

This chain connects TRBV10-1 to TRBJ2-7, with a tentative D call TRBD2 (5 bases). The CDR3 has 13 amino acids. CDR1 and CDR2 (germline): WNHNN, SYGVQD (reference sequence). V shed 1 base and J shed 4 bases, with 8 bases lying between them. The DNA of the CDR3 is TGCGCCAGCAGTGAGTTTCCGGGGTACGAGCAGTACTTC. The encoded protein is CASSEFPGYEQYF.

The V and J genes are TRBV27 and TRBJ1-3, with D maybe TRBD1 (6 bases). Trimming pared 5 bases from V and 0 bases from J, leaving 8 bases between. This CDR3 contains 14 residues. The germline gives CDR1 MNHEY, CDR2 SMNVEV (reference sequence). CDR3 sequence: CASSTGSSGNTIYF. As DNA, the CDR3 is TGTGCCAGCAGTACAGGGAGCTCTGGAAACACCATATATTTT.

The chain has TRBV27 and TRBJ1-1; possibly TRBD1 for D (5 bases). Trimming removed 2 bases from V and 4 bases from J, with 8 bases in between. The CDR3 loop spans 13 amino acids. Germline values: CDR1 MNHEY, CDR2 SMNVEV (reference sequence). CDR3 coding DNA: TGTGCCAGCAGTTTAGGACACTCCACTGAAGCTTTCTTT. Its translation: CASSLGHSTEAFF.

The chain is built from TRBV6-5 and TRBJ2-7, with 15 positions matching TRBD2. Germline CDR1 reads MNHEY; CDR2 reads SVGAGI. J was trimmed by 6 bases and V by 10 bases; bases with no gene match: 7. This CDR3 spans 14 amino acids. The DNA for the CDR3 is TGTGCCACCGGGGGACTAGCGGGGGGTACCGAGCAGTACTTC. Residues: CATGGLAGGTEQYF.

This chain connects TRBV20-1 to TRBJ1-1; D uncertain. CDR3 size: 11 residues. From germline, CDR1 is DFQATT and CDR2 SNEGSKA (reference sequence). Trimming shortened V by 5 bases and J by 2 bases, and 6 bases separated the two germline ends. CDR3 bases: TGCAGTGCTTATCTTAACACTGAAGCTTTCTTT. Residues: CSAYLNTEAFF.

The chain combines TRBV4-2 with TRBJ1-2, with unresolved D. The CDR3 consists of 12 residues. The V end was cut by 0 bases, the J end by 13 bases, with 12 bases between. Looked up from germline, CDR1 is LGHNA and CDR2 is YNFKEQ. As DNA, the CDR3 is TGTGCCAGCAGCCAAGATCCGCTCGTAGTCACCTTC. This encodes CASSQDPLVVTF.

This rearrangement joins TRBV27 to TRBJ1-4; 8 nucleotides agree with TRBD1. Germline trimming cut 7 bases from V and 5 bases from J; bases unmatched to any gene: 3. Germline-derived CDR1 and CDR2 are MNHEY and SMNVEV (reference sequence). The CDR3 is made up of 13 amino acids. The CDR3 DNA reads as TGTGCCAGCACAGGGGGCGTCAATGAAAAACTGTTTTTT. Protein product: CASTGGVNEKLFF.

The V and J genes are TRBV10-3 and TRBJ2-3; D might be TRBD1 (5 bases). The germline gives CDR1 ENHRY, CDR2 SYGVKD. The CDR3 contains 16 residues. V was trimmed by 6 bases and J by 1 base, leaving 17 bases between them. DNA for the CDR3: TGTGCCATCAGCGACCTAGGCAGGGATGGCACAGATACGCAGTATTTT. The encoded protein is CAISDLGRDGTDTQYF.

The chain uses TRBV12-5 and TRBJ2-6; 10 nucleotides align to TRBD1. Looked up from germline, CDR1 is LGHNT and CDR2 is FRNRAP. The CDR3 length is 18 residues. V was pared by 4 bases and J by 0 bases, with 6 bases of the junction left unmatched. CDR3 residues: CASGWTGGLYSGANVLTF. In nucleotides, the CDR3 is TGTGCTAGTGGTTGGACAGGGGGACTTTACTCTGGGGCCAACGTCCTGACTTTC.

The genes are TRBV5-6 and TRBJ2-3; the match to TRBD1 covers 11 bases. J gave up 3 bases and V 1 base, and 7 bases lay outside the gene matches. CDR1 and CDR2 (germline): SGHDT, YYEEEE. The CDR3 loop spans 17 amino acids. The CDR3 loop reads CASSLLRDRGLTDTQYF. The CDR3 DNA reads TGTGCCAGCAGCTTGCTCCGGGACAGGGGGTTGACAGATACGCAGTATTTT.

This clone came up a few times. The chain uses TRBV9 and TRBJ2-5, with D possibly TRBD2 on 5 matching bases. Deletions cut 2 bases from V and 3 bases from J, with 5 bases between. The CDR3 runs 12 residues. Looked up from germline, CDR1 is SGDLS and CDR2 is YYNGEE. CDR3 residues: CASSVGEETQYF. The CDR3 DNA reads TGTGCCAGCAGCGTCGGGGAAGAGACCCAGTACTTC.

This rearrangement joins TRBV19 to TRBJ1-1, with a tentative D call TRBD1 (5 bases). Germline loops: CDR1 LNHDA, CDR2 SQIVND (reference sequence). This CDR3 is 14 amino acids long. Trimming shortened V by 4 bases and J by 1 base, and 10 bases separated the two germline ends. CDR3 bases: TGTGCCAGTAGTAACCAGGGAGGGAACACTGAAGCTTTCTTT. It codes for CASSNQGGNTEAFF.

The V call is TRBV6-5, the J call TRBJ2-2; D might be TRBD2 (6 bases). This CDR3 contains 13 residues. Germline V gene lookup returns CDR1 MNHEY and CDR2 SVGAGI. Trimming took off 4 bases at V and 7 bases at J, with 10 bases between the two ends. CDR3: CASSFPGGGELFF. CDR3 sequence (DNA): TGTGCCAGCAGTTTCCCCGGGGGCGGGGAGCTGTTTTTT.

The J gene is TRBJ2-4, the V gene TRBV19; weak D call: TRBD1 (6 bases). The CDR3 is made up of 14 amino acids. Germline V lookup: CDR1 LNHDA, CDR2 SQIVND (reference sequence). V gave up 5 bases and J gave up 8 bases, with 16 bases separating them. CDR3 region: CASSPDTGTYIQYF. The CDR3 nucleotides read TGTGCCAGTAGTCCGGACACAGGGACGTACATTCAGTACTTC. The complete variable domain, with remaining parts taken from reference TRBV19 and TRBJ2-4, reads DGGITQSPKYLFRKEGQNVTLSCEQNLNHDAMYWYRQDPGQGLRLIYYSQIVNDFQKGDIAEGYSVSREKKESFPLTVTSAQKNPTAFYLCASSPDTGTYIQYFGAGTRLSVL.

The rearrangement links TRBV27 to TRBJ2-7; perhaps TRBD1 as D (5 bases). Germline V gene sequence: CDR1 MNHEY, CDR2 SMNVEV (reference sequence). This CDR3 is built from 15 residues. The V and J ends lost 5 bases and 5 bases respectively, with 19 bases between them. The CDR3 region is CASSSSGSMADEQYF. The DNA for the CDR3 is TGTGCCAGCAGTAGTTCAGGGTCTATGGCGGACGAGCAGTACTTC.

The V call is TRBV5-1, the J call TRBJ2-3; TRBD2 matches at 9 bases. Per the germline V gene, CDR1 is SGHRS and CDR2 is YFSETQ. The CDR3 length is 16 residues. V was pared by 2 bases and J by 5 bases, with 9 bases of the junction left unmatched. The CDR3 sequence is CASSFWGGGALDTQYF. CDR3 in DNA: TGCGCCAGCAGCTTTTGGGGCGGGGGGGCCCTAGATACGCAGTATTTT.

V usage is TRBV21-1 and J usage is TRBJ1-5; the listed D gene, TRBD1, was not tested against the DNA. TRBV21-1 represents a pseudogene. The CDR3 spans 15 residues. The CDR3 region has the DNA TGTGCCAGCAGCAAAAGCCTGGACAGGGCTGAGCCCCAGCATTTT. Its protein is CASSKSLDRAEPQHF.

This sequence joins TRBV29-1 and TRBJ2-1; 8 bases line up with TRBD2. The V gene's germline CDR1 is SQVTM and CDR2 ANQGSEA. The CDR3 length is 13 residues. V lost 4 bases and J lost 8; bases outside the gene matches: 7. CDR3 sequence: CSVAGGAGDEQFF. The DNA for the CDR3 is TGCAGCGTTGCCGGGGGGGCCGGCGATGAGCAGTTCTTC.